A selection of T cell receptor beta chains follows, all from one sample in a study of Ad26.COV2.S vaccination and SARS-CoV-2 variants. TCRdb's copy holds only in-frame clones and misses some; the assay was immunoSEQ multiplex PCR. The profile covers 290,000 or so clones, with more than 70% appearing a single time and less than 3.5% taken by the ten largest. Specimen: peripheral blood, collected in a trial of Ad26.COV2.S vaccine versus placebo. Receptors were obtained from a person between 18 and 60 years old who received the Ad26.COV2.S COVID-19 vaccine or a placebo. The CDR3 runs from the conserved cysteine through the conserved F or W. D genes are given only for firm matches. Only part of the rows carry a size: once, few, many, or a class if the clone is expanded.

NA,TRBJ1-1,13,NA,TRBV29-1,TGCAGCGTTGATAGAGAGGCACAGGGAGCGGCTTTCTTT,CSVDREAQGAAFF
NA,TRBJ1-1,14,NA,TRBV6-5,TGTGCCAGCAGTTTCCTACCTTCCTCCCCCGAAGCTTTCTTT,CASSFLPSSPEAFF
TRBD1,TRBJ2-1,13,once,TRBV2,TGTGCCAGCGTTCAGGGGGCCAGCAATGAGCAGTTCTTC,CASVQGASNEQFF
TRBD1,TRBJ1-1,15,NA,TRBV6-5,TGTGCCAGCATCCCGAGGGGGCCTTTGAACACTGAAGCTTTCTTT,CASIPRGPLNTEAFF
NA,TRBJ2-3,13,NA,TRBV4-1,TGCGCCAGCAGCCCGGACCGGGGGGATACGCAGTATTTT,CASSPDRGDTQYF
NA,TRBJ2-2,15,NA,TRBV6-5,TGTGCCAGCAGTTATTCGGGGTCGAACACCGGGGAGCTGTTTTTT,CASSYSGSNTGELFF
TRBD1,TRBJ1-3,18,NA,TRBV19,TGTGCCAGTACCACCAACCGGGACAGGGTACTCTCTGGAAACACCATATATTTT,CASTTNRDRVLSGNTIYF
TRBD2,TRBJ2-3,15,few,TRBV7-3,TGTGCCAGCAGCTTCATAGCGGGGGGGCAGAGTACGCAGTATTTT,CASSFIAGGQSTQYF
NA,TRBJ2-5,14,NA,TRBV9,TGTGCCAGCAGCGTAGGTCTAGACCAAGAGACCCAGTACTTC,CASSVGLDQETQYF
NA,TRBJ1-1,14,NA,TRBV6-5,TGTGCCAGCAGGAACACAGCCATGAACACTGAAGCTTTCTTT,CASRNTAMNTEAFF
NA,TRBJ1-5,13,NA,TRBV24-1,TGTGCCACCAGTGCAACAGGGAGGCAGCCCCAGCATTTT,CATSATGRQPQHF
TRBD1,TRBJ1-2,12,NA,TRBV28,TGTGCCAGCACCCGGACAGGTTATGGCTACACCTTC,CASTRTGYGYTF
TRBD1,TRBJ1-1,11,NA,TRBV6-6,TGTGCCAGCAGGAGACAGGGGGAGGCTTTCTTT,CASRRQGEAFF
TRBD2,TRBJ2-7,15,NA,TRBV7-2,TGTGCCAGCAGCCGGGGGGGAGCGTTGGCCTACGAGCAGTACTTC,CASSRGGALAYEQYF
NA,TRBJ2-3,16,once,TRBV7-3,TGTGCCAGCAGCCAACAACCCCGGGGGGCGGGGGATACGCAGTATTTT,CASSQQPRGAGDTQYF
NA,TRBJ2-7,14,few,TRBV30,TGTGCCTGGAGTGTAATCGGCGGCTCCTACGAGCAGTACTTC,CAWSVIGGSYEQYF
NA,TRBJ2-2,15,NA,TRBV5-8,TGTGCCAGCAGCTTGGGAATCGCGAACACCGGGGAGCTGTTTTTT,CASSLGIANTGELFF
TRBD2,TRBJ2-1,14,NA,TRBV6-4,TGTGCCAGCAGTGAGCTAGCGGGAGACAATGAGCAGTTCTTC,CASSELAGDNEQFF
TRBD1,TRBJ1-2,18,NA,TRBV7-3,TGTGCCAGCAGCTCTGGCGGACAGGGGGTTAAGGGCTCGCTTGGCTACACCTTC,CASSSGGQGVKGSLGYTF
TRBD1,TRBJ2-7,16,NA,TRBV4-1,TGCGCCAGCAGCCAAGATCCGGGACAGGGTTTCTTAGGGCAGTACTTC,CASSQDPGQGFLGQYF
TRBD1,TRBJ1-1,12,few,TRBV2,TGTGCCAGCAGAGGGACAGGGCAGGTAGCTTTCTTT,CASRGTGQVAFF
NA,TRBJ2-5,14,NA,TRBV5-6,TGTGCCAGCAGCTTGGGCTCCGCCTCTAGGGCCCAGTACTTC,CASSLGSASRAQYF
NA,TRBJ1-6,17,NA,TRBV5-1,TGCGCCAGCAGTCAGGTCCCCGACGCAACCTATAATTCACCCCTCCACTTT,CASSQVPDATYNSPLHF
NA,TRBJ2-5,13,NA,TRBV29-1,TGCAGCGTTTATGTAGGGGACCAAGAGACCCAGTACTTC,CSVYVGDQETQYF
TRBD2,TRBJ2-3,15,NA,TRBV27,TGTGCCAGCATGAGGCTAGCGGGGCTCACAGATACGCAGTATTTT,CASMRLAGLTDTQYF
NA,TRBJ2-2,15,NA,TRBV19,TGTGCCAGTAGTATCCAGGGTGTGAACACCGGGGAGCTGTTTTTT,CASSIQGVNTGELFF
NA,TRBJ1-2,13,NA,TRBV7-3,TGTGCCAGCAGCCCCGGGGCCGGGAATGGTTACACCTTC,CASSPGAGNGYTF
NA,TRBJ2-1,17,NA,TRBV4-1,TGCGCCAGCAGCCAAGATCTGGGGGACCTGGTGTGGAATGAGCAGTTCTTC,CASSQDLGDLVWNEQFF
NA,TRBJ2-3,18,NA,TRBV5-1,TGCGCCAGCAGCTTGCCGAGGGTGAAACCTATGACCACAGATACGCAGTATTTT,CASSLPRVKPMTTDTQYF
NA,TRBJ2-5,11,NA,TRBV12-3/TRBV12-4,TGTGCCAGCAGTTTTCGGGAGACCCAGTACTTC,CASSFRETQYF
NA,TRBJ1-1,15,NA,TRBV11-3,TGTGCCAGCAGCTCCCCAGGGAGATACGGCACTGAAGCTTTCTTT,CASSSPGRYGTEAFF